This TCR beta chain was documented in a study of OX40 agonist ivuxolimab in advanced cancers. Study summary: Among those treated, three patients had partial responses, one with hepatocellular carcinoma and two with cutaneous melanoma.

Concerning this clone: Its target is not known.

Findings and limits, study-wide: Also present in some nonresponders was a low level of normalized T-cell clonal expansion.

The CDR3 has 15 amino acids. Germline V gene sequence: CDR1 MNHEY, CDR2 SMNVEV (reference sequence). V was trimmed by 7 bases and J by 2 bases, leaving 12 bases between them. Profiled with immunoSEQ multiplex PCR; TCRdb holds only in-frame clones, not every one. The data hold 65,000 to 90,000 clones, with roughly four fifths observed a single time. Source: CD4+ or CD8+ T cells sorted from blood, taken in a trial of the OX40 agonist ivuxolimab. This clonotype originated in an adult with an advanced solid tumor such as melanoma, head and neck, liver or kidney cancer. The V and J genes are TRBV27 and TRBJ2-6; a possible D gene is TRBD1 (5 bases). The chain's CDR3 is CASTSQTAGANVLTF. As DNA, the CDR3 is TGTGCCAGCACTTCTCAGACAGCTGGGGCCAACGTCCTGACTTTC.